The clone carrying this T cell receptor beta chain came up a few times. Its specificity is unknown. A template switching step contributed a universal primer site, while unique molecular identifiers were present in the cDNA. TCRdb analysed the 5' RACE reads with MiXCR anew, one entry per CDR3 protein. The sample comprises roughly 290,000 distinct CDR3 sequences, approximately 8.5% of which are singletons, and less than 2.5% rests with the top ten. These data are taken from a study of identical twins. The V gene end was trimmed by 6 bases and the J gene end by 4 bases; junction bases not matched to a gene: 8. Germline V gene sequence: CDR1 MNHNS, CDR2 SASEGT. The length of the CDR3 is 14 residues. Study results and caveats: Conclusions rested on cross-sectional statistics rather than following the same donors. Clonotypes of the beta chain that were abundant in cord blood carried fewer insertions (memory repertoires showed none).

This sample also belongs to another study, concerning yellow fever vaccine responses in identical twins. From that paper: Twins' vaccine T cell responses reportedly seemed partly convergent and partly personalized.

The sample comprised memory (CD45RO+) T cells sorted from blood. The chain joins TRBV6-1 to TRBJ1-1, with 7 bases that match TRBD1. The sequence came from a woman aged 18-29 years in good health. The CDR3 bases are TGTGCCAGCAGCCTACACAGGGGCAGCACTGAAGCTTTCTTT. Translated: CASSLHRGSTEAFF.